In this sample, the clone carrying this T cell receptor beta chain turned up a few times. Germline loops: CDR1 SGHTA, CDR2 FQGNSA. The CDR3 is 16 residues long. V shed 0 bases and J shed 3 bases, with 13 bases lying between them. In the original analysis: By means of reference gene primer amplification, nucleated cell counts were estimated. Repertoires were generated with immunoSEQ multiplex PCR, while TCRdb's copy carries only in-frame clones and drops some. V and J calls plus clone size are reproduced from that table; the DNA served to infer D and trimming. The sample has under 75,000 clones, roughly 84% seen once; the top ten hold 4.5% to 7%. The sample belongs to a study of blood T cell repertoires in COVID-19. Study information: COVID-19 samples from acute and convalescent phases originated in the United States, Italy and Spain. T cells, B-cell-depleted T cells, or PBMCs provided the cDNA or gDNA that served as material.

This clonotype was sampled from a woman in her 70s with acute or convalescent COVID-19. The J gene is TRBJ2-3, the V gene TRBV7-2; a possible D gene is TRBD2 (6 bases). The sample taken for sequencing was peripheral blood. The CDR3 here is CASSLAARGGTDTQYF. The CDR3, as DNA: TGTGCCAGCAGCTTAGCGGCTAGGGGAGGTACAGATACGCAGTATTTT. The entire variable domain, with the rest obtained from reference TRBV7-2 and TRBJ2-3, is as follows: GAGVSQSPSNKVTEKGKDVELRCDPISGHTALYWYRQSLGQGLEFLIYFQGNSAPDKSGLPSDRFSAERTGGSVSTLTIQRTQQEDSAVYLCASSLAARGGTDTQYFGPGTRLTVL.